This T cell receptor (beta chain) originates from a study of T-cell reconstitution after alpha-beta-depleted transplantation in children. CDR1 and CDR2 from the germline V gene are MDHEN and SYDVKM. Deletions cut 4 bases from V and 2 bases from J, with 17 bases between. This CDR3 spans 16 amino acids. This sample's TCRbeta library carried unique molecular identifier barcodes. In TCRdb, the PCR reads were re-called with MiXCR into one record per CDR3 protein. The repertoire holds fewer than 750,000 distinct CDR3 sequences, with under 25% as singletons. As regards this clonotype: As yet, its antigen is unknown.

Study-wide findings and caveats: High day-60 TCRbeta diversity in some patients came from surviving recipient T cells and thymic progenitors. Reportedly, alpha-beta T cells present about two months post-transplant originated from several hundred expanded clones of graft origin. After one year, T-cell counts and TCRbeta diversity mostly came from new T cells.

The chain uses TRBV28 and TRBJ2-5; tentative D call: TRBD1 (6 bases). The starting material was PBMCs, mostly from graft donor cells, obtained 360 days after TCRalphabeta/CD19-depleted stem cell transplant. This sequence originates from a boy in the first two years of life who had a stem cell transplant for acute myeloid leukemia, so the T cells may come from the graft donor. The CDR3 coding sequence is TGTGCCAGCAGTTCCAGGGGCCCGGCTGATCAAGAGACCCAGTACTTC. Amino acids: CASSSRGPADQETQYF.